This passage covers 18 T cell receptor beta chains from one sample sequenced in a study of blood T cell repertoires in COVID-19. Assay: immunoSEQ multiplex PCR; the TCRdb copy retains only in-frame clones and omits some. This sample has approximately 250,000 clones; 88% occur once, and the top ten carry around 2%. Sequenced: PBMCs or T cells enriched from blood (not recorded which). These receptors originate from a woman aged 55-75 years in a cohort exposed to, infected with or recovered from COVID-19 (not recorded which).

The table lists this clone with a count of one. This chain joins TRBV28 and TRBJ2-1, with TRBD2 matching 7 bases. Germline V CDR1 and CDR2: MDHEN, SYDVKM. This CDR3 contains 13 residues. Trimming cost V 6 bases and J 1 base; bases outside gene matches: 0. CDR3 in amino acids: CASRGLSYNEQFF. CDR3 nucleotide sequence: TGTGCCAGCAGGGGACTATCCTACAATGAGCAGTTCTTC.

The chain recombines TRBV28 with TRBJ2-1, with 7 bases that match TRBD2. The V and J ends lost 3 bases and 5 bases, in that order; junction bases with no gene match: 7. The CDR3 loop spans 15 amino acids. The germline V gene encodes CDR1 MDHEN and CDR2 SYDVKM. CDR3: CASSFIGGSNNEQFF. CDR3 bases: TGTGCCAGCAGTTTTATCGGGGGGTCAAACAATGAGCAGTTCTTC.

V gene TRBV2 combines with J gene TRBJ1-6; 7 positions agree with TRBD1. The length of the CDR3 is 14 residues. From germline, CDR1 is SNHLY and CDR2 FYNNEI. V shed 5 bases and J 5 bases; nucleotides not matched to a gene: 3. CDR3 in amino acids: CASSPGTDNSPLHF. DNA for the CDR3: TGTGCCAGCAGTCCCGGGACAGATAATTCACCCCTCCACTTT.

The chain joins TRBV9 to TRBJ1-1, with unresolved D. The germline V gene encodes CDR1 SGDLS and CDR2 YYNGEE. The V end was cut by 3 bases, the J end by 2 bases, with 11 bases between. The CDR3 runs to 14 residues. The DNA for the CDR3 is TGTGCCAGCAGCGCCAAACGGGGAAACACTGAAGCTTTCTTT. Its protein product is CASSAKRGNTEAFF.

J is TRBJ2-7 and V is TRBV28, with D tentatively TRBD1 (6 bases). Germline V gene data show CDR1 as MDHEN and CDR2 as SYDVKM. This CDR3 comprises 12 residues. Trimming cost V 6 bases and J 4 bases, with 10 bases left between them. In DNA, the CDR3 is TGTGCCAGCAGGATACAGGGTTACGAGCAGTACTTC. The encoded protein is CASRIQGYEQYF.

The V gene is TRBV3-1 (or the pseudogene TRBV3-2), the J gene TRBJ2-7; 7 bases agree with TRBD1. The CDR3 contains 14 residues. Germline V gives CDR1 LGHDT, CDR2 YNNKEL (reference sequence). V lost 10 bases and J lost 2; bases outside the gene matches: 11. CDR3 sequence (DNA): TGTGCCACCCGAAAGACAGGGAGTACCTACGAGCAGTACTTC. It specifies CATRKTGSTYEQYF.

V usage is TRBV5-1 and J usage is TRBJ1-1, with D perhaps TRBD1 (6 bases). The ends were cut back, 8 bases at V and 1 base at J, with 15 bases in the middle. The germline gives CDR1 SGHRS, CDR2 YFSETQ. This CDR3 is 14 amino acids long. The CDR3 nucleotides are TGCGCCAGTAGAGAATCGACAGGGAACACTGAAGCTTTCTTT. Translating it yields CASRESTGNTEAFF.

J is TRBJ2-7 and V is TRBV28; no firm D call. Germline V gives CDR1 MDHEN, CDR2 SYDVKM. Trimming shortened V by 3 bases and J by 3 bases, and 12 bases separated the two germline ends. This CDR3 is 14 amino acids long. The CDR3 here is CASSLPDINYEQYF. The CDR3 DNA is TGTGCCAGCAGTTTGCCCGACATCAACTACGAGCAGTACTTC.

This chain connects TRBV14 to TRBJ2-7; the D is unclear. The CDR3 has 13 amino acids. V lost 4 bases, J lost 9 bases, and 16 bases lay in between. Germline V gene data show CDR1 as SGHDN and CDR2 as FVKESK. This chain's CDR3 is CASSLMPGFGQYF. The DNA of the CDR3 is TGTGCCAGCAGCCTGATGCCAGGTTTTGGGCAGTACTTC.

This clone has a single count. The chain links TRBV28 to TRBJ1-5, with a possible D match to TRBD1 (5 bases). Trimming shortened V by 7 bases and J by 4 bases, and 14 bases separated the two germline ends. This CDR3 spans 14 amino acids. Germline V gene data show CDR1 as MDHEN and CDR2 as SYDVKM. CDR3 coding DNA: TGTGCCAGCACGAAGGGGTCCTCAAATCAGCCCCAGCATTTT. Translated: CASTKGSSNQPQHF.

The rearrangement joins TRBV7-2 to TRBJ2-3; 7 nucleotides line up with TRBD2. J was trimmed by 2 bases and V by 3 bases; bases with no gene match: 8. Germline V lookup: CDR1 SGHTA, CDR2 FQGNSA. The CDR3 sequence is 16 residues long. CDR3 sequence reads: CASSLQPGLNTDTQYF. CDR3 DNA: TGTGCCAGCAGCTTGCAACCGGGACTAAACACAGATACGCAGTATTTT.

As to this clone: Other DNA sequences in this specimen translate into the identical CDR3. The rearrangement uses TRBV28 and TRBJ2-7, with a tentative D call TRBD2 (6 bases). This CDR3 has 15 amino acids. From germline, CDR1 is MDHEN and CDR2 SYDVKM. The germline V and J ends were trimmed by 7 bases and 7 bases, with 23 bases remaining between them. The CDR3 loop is CASTLWGTGVGEQYF. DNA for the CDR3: TGTGCCAGCACCTTATGGGGGACGGGAGTGGGAGAGCAGTACTTC.

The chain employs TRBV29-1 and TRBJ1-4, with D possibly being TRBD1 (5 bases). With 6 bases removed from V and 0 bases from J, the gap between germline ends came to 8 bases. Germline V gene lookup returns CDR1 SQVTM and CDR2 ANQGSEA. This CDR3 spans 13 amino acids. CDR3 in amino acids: CSVRTTTNEKLFF. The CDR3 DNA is TGCAGCGTGAGGACAACAACTAATGAAAAACTGTTTTTT.

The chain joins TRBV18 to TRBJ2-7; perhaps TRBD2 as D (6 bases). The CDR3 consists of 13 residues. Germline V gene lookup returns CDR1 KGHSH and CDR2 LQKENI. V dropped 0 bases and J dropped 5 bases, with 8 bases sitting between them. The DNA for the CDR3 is TGTGCCAGCTCACCACCGACTAGGAACGAGCAGTACTTC. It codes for CASSPPTRNEQYF.

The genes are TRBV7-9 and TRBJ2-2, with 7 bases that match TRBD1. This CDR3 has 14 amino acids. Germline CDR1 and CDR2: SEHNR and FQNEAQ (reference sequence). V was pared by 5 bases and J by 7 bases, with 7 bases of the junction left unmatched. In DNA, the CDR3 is TGTGCCAGCAGCAGACAGGGATTCAACGGGGAGCTGTTTTTT. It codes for CASSRQGFNGELFF.

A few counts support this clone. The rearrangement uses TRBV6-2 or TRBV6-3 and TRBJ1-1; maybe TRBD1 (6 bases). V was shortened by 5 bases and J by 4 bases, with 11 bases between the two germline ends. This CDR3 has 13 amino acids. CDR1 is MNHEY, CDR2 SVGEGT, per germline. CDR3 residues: CASSQGFGTEAFF. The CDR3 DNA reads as TGTGCCAGCAGTCAGGGGTTCGGCACTGAAGCTTTCTTT.

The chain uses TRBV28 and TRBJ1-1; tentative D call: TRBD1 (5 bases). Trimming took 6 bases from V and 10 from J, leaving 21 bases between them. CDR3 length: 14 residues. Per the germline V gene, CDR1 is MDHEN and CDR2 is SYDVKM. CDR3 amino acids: CASSTAGGKSRAFF. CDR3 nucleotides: TGTGCCAGCAGCACCGCGGGGGGTAAATCGAGAGCTTTCTTT.

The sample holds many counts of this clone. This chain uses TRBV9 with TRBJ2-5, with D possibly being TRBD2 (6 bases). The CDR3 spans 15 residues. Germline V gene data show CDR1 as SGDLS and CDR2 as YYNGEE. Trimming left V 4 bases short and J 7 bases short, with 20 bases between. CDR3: CASSPARVKAGTQYF. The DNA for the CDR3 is TGTGCCAGCAGCCCTGCCCGGGTTAAAGCGGGGACCCAGTACTTC.